These 15 T cell receptor beta chains originate from one sample sequenced in a study of shared clonotypes between healthy human individuals. The data were produced by immunoSEQ multiplex PCR, yet TCRdb's version contains in-frame clones alone and is incomplete. In the table there are 2 million to 2.5 million clones, 90% to 97% of which are singletons. Sequencing was carried out using naive CD4+ T cells sorted from blood. Noted subset: CD45RA+ positively selected. All receptors come from a man between 18 and 35 years old in good health.

The chain employs TRBV10-3 and TRBJ1-1, with D hard to call. CDR3 length: 14 amino acids. The germline V and J ends were trimmed by 2 bases and 0 bases, with 7 bases remaining between them. Germline lookup yields CDR1 ENHRY and CDR2 SYGVKD. The CDR3 region is CAISEGDLNTEAFF. CDR3 DNA: TGTGCCATCAGTGAGGGAGATTTGAACACTGAAGCTTTCTTT.

This chain joins TRBV5-1 and TRBJ1-4; tentatively, D is TRBD1 (6 bases). This CDR3 is 22 amino acids long. Germline CDR1 is SGHRS and CDR2 is YFSETQ. V lost 0 bases to trimming and J lost 7 bases, with 34 bases between them. This chain's CDR3 is CASSLVGVPQGPSQSAGEKLFF. CDR3 DNA sequence: TGCGCCAGCAGCTTGGTGGGGGTTCCACAGGGCCCCAGTCAGAGCGCAGGTGAAAAACTGTTTTTT. The variable domain in full, with the rest retrieved from reference TRBV5-1 and TRBJ1-4, is KAGVTQTPRYLIKTRGQQVTLSCSPISGHRSVSWYQQTPGQGLQFLFEYFSETQRNKGNFPGRFSGRQFSNSRSEMNVSTLELGDSALYLCASSLVGVPQGPSQSAGEKLFFGSGTQLSVL.

Turning to this clone: This same CDR3 is encoded by further DNA sequences in the sample. The chain links TRBV19 to TRBJ1-1; D may be TRBD1 (6 bases). Trimming took 5 bases from V and 1 from J, leaving 8 bases between them. The length of the CDR3 is 13 residues. Germline CDR1 reads LNHDA; CDR2 reads SQIVND (reference sequence). The CDR3: CASSGQTNTEAFF. The DNA of the CDR3 is TGTGCCAGTAGTGGACAGACGAACACTGAAGCTTTCTTT.

The rearrangement joins TRBV10-3 to TRBJ2-7; TRBD2 agrees at 13 bases. CDR3 size: 18 residues. The V gene end was trimmed by 0 bases and the J gene end by 2 bases; junction bases not matched to a gene: 7. Germline lookup yields CDR1 ENHRY and CDR2 SYGVKD. CDR3 sequence reads: CAISESVGLAGAAYEQYF. In nucleotides, the CDR3 is TGTGCCATCAGTGAGTCGGTAGGACTAGCGGGAGCCGCCTACGAGCAGTACTTC.

The chain employs TRBV27 and TRBJ2-3; D is undetermined. CDR1 and CDR2 (germline): MNHEY, SMNVEV (reference sequence). This CDR3 is 14 amino acids long. The V gene lost 3 bases and the J gene lost 0 bases, with 7 bases spanning the gap. The CDR3 here is CASSFMSSTDTQYF. DNA for the CDR3: TGTGCCAGCAGTTTCATGTCCAGCACAGATACGCAGTATTTT.

The V and J genes are TRBV19 and TRBJ2-3; no reliable D call. The germline V and J ends were trimmed by 5 bases and 2 bases, with 8 bases remaining between them. Germline assignment: CDR1 LNHDA and CDR2 SQIVND (reference sequence). The CDR3 loop spans 13 amino acids. The CDR3: CASSSPLTDTQYF. CDR3 bases: TGTGCCAGTAGTTCCCCCCTCACAGATACGCAGTATTTT. Full variable domain (rest looked up from reference TRBV19 and TRBJ2-3): DGGITQSPKYLFRKEGQNVTLSCEQNLNHDAMYWYRQDPGQGLRLIYYSQIVNDFQKGDIAEGYSVSREKKESFPLTVTSAQKNPTAFYLCASSSPLTDTQYFGPGTRLTVL.

This chain connects TRBV20-1 to TRBJ2-5; D uncertain. CDR3 length: 11 amino acids. Germline-derived CDR1 and CDR2 are DFQATT and SNEGSKA (reference sequence). V dropped 2 bases and J dropped 4 bases, with 5 bases sitting between them. The CDR3 region is CSARPGETQYF. In nucleotides, the CDR3 is TGCAGTGCTAGACCGGGAGAGACCCAGTACTTC.

The chain employs TRBV28 and TRBJ1-4; D is ambiguous. Per germline, CDR1 MDHEN and CDR2 SYDVKM. The V and J ends lost 2 bases and 7 bases respectively, with 5 bases between them. CDR3 length equals 12 residues. The CDR3, as DNA: TGTGCCAGCAGTTTAGAGATTGAAAAACTGTTTTTT. Protein product: CASSLEIEKLFF.

The chain couples TRBV6-1 to TRBJ2-3; D possibly matches TRBD1 or TRBD2 (5 bases each). The CDR3 runs to 13 residues. Germline CDR1 is MNHNS and CDR2 is SASEGT. Between the trimmed V and J ends, which lost 8 bases and 8 bases, there was a span of 17 bases. DNA of the CDR3: TGTGCCAGCTCCTCCCAGGGAGAGGGTACGCAGTATTTT. Protein product: CASSSQGEGTQYF.

In DNA, the CDR3 is TGTGCCAGCAGCAAAGTTCGACTAGCGGGAGGGAGGAGGTATTTT. It yields the protein CASSKVRLAGGRRYF. V gene TRBV21-1 combines with J gene TRBJ2-3; the table's D call TRBD2 went unverified against the DNA. TRBV21-1 is a listed pseudogene. The CDR3 runs to 15 residues.

This chain connects TRBV9 to TRBJ2-5; weak D call: TRBD1 (5 bases). This CDR3 comprises 14 residues. V gave up 4 bases and J gave up 4 bases, with 14 bases separating them. CDR1 SGDLS and CDR2 YYNGEE come from the germline V gene. The CDR3 loop is CASSPRRGSETQYF. CDR3 coding DNA: TGTGCCAGCAGCCCCCGTAGGGGATCAGAGACCCAGTACTTC.

Regarding this clone: This same CDR3 is encoded by further DNA sequences in the sample. This sequence joins TRBV28 and TRBJ2-5; TRBD2 aligns across 7 bases. Losses at the gene ends were 3 bases for V and 5 bases for J; bases not matched to a gene: 6. The CDR3 consists of 14 residues. In germline, CDR1 is MDHEN, CDR2 SYDVKM. CDR3 region: CASSLSGGGETQYF. The CDR3 region has the DNA TGTGCCAGCAGTTTGTCGGGGGGAGGGGAGACCCAGTACTTC.

Regarding this clone: Other DNA sequences of this sample code for an identical CDR3. V gene TRBV7-2 combines with J gene TRBJ2-7; no clear D gene. Germline loops: CDR1 SGHTA, CDR2 FQGNSA. The V end lost 4 bases, the J end lost 4 bases, and 5 bases lay between the germline ends. The CDR3 has 11 amino acids. CDR3: CASSSRYEQYF. CDR3 DNA sequence: TGTGCCAGCAGCTCGAGATACGAGCAGTACTTC.

V and J are TRBV7-8 and TRBJ2-7, with 11 bases matching TRBD2. Germline V gene sequence: CDR1 SGHVS, CDR2 FQNEAQ. CDR3 length: 15 amino acids. The V and J ends lost 6 bases and 1 base, in that order; junction bases with no gene match: 5. The DNA of the CDR3 is TGTGCCAGCAGAGTAGCGGGGGGGAATTCCTACGAGCAGTACTTC. Protein product: CASRVAGGNSYEQYF.

The J gene is TRBJ2-1, the V gene TRBV27; possible D gene TRBD1, 6 bases. The CDR3 length is 14 residues. The V gene lost 4 bases and the J gene lost 9 bases, with 16 bases spanning the gap. The V gene's germline CDR1 is MNHEY and CDR2 SMNVEV (reference sequence). This CDR3 is CASSSLGQRAEQFF. The CDR3 nucleotides are TGTGCCAGCAGTTCCCTAGGACAGCGCGCTGAGCAGTTCTTC.